This passage covers 4 T cell receptor beta chains from one sample sequenced in a study of CD8+ T cells in alopecia areata (dated by TCRdb to the late 2010s). The library was obtained by the immunoSEQ multiplex PCR assay. RNA was extracted from all samples and reverse transcribed into cDNA as template for TCR sequencing. TCRdb mirrors the immuneACCESS table, restricted to in-frame sequences. Some clones are absent from its copies; in checked studies, under half trace to an unresolved V gene, and the reason for the others is unknown. This sample shows 290,000 or so clones, and none of them turns up only once. The ten largest account for more than 1% of the sample. Pooled mouse cutaneous lymph node cells were stained for CD4, CD8alpha, NKG2D, NKG2ACE and other markers and were then sorted on a BD Influx. The sample taken for sequencing was CD4+ T cells sorted from a lymph node. The origin of the receptors is a C3H/HeJ mouse with alopecia areata. Regarding MHC type, mice of this strain are H2-k.

There are a few counts of this clone. Gene names and germline refer to mouse. The read falls 4 residues short of the CDR3 end, and the missing part is taken from the germline J gene. Other DNA sequences from this sample encode an identical CDR3 as well. The rearrangement uses TRBV1 and TRBJ1-2; 7 bases line up with TRBD1. CDR3 size: 15 residues. V shed 0 bases and J 0 bases; nucleotides not matched to a gene: 1. Germline CDR1 is NSQYPW and CDR2 is LRSPGD (reference sequence). CDR3 sequence reads: CTCSADTGANSDYTF. CDR3 DNA (partial): TGCACCTGCAGTGCAGATACAGGGGCAAACTCC.

This clone was seen a handful of times. Genes and germline come from the mouse. Read data end 4 residues before the CDR3 end; the end is taken from the germline J gene. This sequence joins TRBV13-1 and TRBJ1-1, with 9 bases that match TRBD1. Germline values: CDR1 NSHNY, CDR2 SYGAGN. Trimming took 5 bases from V and 3 from J; bases not matched to a gene: 5. CDR3 length: 14 amino acids. The CDR3 sequence is CASSLGTGYTEVFF. Partial CDR3 DNA: TGTGCCAGCAGCCTCGGGACAGGGTACACA.

This clone was seen at least ten times. The genes are named according to mouse. The CDR3 end is not reached by the read, which stops 4 residues before it; the germline J gene fills it in. The same CDR3 also results from other DNA sequences found in this sample. The chain uses TRBV13-1 and TRBJ2-3; 10 nucleotides match TRBD2. The trim removed 3 bases at V and 4 bases at J, leaving 2 bases unmatched. The germline V gene has CDR1 NSHNY and CDR2 SYGAGN. The CDR3 runs to 14 residues. CDR3 loop: CASSGWGGTETLYF. The sequenced part of the CDR3 DNA is TGTGCCAGCAGTGGCTGGGGGGGCACAGAA.

This clone has only a few counts. The gene symbols are mouse symbols. The read terminates 4 residues ahead of where the CDR3 ends, so the germline J gene completes it. The rearrangement uses TRBV13-1 and TRBJ2-5, with D unclear. The CDR3 is 14 amino acids. CDR1 is NSHNY and CDR2 is SYGAGN in the germline V gene. V shed 5 bases and J shed 3 bases, with 13 bases lying between them. CDR3 region: CASRKPGGQDTQYF. The covered CDR3 bases are TGTGCCAGCAGAAAACCAGGAGGACAAGAC.